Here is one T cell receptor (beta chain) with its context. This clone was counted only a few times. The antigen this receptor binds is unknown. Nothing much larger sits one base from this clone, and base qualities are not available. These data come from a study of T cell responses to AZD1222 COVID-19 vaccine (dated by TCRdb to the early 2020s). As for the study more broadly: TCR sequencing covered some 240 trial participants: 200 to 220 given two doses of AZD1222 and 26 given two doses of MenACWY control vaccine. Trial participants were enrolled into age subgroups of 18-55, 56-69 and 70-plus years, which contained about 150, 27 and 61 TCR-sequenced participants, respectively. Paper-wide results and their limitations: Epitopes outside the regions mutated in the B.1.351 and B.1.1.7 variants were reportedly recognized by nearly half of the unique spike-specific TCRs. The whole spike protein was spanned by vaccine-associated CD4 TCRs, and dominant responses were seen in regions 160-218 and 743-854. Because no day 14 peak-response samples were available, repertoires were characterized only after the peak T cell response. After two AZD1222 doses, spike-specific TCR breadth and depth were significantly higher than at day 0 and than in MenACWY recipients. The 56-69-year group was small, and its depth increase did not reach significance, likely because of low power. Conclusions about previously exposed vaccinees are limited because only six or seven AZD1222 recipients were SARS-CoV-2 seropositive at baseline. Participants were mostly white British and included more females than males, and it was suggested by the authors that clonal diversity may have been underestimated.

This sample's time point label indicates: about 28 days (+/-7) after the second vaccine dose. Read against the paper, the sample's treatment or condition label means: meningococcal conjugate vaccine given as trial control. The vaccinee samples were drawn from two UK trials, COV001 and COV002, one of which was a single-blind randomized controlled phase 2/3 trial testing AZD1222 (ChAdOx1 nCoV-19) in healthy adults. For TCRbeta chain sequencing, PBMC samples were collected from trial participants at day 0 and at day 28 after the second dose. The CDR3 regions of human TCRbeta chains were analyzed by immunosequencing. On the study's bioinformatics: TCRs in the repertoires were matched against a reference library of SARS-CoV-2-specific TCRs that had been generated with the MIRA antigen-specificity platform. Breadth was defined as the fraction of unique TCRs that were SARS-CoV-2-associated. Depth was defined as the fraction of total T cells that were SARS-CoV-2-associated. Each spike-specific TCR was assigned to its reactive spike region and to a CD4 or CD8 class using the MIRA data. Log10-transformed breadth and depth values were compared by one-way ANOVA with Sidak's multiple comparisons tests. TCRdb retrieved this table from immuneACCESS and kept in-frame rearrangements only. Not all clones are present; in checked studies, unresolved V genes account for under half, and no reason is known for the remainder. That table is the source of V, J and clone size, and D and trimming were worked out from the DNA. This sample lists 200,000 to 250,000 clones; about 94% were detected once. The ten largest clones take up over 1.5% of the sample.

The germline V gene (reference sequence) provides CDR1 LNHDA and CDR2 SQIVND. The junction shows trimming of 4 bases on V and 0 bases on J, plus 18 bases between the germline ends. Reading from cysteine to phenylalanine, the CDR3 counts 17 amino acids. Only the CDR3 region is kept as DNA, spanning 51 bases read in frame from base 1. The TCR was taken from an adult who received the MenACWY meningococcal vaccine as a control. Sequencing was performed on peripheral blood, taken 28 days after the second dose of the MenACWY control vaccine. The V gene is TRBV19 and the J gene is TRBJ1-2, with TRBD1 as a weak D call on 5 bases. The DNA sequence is TGTGCCAGTAGTACCTCCGGGGCCTCTTCGACTAACTATGGCTACACCTTC. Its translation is CASSTSGASSTNYGYTF.